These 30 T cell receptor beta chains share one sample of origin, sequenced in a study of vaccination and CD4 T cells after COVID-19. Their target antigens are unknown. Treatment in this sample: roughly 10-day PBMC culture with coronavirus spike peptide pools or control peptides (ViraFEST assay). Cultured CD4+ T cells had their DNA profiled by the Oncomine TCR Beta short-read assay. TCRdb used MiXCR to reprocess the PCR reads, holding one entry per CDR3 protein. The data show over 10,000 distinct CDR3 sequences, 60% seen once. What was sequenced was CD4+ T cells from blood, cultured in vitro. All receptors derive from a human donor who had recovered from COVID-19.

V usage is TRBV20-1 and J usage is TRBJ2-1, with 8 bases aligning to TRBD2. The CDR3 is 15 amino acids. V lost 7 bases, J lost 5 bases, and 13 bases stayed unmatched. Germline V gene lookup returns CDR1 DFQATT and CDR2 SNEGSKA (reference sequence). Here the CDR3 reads CSVDRAGVLNNEQFF. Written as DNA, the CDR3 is TGCAGTGTTGACCGAGCGGGAGTTTTGAACAATGAGCAGTTCTTC.

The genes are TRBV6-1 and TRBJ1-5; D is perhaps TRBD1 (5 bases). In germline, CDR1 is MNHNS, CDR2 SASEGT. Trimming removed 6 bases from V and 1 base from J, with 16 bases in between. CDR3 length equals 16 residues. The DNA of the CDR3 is TGTGCCAGCAGGAGGGGTCGGGGGGAGAGCAATCAGCCCCAGCATTTT. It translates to CASRRGRGESNQPQHF.

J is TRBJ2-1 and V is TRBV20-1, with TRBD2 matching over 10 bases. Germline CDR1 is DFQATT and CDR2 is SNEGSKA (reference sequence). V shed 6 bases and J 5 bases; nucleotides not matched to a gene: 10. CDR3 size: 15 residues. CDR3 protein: CSAAPSGSGNNEQFF. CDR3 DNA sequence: TGCAGTGCCGCCCCTAGCGGGAGTGGGAACAATGAGCAGTTCTTC.

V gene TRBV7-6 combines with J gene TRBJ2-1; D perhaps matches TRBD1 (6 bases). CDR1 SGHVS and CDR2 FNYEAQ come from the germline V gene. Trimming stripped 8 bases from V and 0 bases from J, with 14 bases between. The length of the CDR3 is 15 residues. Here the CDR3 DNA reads TGTGCCAGCGTTGCAGGGGAGTTCTCCTACAATGAGCAGTTCTTC. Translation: CASVAGEFSYNEQFF. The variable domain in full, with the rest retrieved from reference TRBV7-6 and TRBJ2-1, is GAGVSQSPRYKVTKRGQDVALRCDPISGHVSLYWYRQALGQGPEFLTYFNYEAQQDKSGLPNDRFSAERPEGSISTLTIQRTEQRDSAMYRCASVAGEFSYNEQFFGPGTRLTVL.

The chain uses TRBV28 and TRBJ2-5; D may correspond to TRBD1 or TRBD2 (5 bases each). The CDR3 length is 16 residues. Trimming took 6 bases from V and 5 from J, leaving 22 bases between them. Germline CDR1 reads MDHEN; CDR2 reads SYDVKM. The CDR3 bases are TGTGCCAGCAGCCTCCTGGGGACGGCGTACCGGGAGACCCAGTACTTC. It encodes CASSLLGTAYRETQYF.

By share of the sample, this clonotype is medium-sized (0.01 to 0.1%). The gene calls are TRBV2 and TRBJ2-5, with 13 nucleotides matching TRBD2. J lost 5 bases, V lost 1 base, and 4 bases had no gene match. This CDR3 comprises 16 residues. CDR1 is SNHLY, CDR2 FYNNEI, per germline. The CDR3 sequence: CASSEGGLAGTETQYF. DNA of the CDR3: TGTGCCAGCAGTGAAGGGGGACTAGCGGGAACCGAGACCCAGTACTTC.

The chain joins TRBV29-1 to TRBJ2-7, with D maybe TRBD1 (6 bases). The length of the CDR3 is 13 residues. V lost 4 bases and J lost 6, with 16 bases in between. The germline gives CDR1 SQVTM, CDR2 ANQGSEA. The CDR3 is CSVGPRDRPEQYF. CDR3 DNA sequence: TGCAGCGTTGGACCCCGAGACAGGCCCGAGCAGTACTTC.

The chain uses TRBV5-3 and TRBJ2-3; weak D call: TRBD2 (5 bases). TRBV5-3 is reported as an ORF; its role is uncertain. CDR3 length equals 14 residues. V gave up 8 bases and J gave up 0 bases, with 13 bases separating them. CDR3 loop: CASSLGLSTDTQYF. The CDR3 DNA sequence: TGTGCCAGCAGCCTTGGACTGAGCACAGATACGCAGTATTTT.

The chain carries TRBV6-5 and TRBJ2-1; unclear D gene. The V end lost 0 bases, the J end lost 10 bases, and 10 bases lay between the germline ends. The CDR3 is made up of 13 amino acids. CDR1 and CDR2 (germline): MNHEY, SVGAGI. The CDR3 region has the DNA TGTGCCAGCAGTTACTCGAATGGGCGGGAGCAGTTCTTC. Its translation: CASSYSNGREQFF.

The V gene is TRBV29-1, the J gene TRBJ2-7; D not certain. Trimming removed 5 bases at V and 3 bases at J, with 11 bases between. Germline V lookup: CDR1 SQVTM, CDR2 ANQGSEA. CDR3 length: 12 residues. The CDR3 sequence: CSVRGINYEQYF. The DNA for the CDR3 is TGCAGCGTTCGCGGCATAAACTACGAGCAGTACTTC.

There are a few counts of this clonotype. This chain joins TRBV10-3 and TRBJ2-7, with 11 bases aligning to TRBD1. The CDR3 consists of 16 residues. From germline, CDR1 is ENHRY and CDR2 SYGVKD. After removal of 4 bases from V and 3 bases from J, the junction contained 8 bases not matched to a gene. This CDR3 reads CAISATAGTGGYEQYF. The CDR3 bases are TGTGCCATCAGTGCCACCGCCGGGACAGGGGGCTACGAGCAGTACTTC.

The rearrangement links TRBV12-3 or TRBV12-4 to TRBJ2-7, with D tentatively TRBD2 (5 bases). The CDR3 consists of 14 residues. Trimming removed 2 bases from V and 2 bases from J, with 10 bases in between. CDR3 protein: CASSLLAGAYEQYF. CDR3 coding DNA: TGTGCCAGCAGTTTATTGGCGGGTGCCTACGAGCAGTACTTC.

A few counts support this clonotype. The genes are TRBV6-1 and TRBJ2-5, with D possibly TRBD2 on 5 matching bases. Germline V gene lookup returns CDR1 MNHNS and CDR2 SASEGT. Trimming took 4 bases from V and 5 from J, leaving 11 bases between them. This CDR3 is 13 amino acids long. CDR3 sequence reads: CASSVVPGETQYF. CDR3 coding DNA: TGTGCCAGCAGTGTGGTACCGGGGGAGACCCAGTACTTC.

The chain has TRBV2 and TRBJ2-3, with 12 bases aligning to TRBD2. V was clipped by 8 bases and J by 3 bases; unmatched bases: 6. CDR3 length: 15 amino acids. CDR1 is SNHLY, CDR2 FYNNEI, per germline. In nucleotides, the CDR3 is TGTGCCAGCGGAAACGGACTAGCGGGGACAGATACGCAGTATTTT. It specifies CASGNGLAGTDTQYF.

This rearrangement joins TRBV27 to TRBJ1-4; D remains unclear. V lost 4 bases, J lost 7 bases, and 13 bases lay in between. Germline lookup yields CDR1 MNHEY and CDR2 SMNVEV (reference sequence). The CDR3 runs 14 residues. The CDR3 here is CASSSVLRGEKLFF. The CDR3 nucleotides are TGTGCCAGCAGTTCGGTCCTTCGCGGTGAAAAACTGTTTTTT.

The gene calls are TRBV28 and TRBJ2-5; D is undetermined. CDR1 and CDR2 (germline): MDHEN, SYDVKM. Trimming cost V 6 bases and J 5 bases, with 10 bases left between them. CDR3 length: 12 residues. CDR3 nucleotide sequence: TGTGCCAGCAGCGACTCCGACGAGACCCAGTACTTC. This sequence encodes CASSDSDETQYF.

CDR3 loop: CASSGTGGYEQYF. The CDR3 DNA reads TGTGCCAGCTCCGGGACAGGGGGGTACGAGCAGTACTTC. The chain recombines TRBV2 with TRBJ2-7; TRBD1 matches at 11 bases. Germline trimming cut 8 bases from V and 4 bases from J; bases unmatched to any gene: 4. This CDR3 is built from 13 residues. CDR1 is SNHLY, CDR2 FYNNEI, per germline.

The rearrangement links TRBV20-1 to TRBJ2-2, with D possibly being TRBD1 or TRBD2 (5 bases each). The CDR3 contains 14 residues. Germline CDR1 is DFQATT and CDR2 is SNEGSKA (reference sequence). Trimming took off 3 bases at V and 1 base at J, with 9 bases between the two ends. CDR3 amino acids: CSASGTQNTGELFF. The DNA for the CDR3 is TGCAGTGCTAGTGGGACGCAGAACACCGGGGAGCTGTTTTTT.

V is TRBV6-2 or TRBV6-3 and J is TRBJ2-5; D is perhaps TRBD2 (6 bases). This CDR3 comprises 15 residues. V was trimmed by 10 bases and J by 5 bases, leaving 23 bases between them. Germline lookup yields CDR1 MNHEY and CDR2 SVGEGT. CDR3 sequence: CATTAGTARGETQYF. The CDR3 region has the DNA TGTGCCACCACGGCGGGCACCGCCCGGGGGGAGACCCAGTACTTC.

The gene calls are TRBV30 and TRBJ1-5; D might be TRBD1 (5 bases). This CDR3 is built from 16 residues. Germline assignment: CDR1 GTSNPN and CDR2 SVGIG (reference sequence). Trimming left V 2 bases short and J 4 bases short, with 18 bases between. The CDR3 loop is CAWSTTFGGANQPQHF. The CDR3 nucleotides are TGTGCCTGGAGTACCACTTTCGGGGGAGCAAATCAGCCCCAGCATTTT.

CDR3 sequence (DNA): TGCGCCAGCAGCTTGGGCGGGCAGGGCAGCACAGATACGCAGTATTTT. This gives the protein CASSLGGQGSTDTQYF. The V call is TRBV5-1, the J call TRBJ2-3; D may be TRBD1 or TRBD2 (5 bases each). From germline, CDR1 is SGHRS and CDR2 YFSETQ. The CDR3 covers 16 residues. V was pared by 0 bases and J by 0 bases, with 11 bases between.

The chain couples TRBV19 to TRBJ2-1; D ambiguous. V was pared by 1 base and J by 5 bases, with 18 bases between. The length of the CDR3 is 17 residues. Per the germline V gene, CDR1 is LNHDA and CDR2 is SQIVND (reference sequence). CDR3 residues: CASSIGAPSRRNNEQFF. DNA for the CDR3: TGTGCCAGTAGTATAGGGGCCCCTTCACGCCGCAACAATGAGCAGTTCTTC.

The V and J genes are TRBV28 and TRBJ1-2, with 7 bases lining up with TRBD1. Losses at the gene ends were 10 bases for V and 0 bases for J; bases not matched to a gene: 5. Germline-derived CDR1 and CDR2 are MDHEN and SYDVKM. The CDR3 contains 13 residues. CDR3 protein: CATRQGTNYGYTF. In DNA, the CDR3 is TGTGCCACCAGACAGGGTACTAACTATGGCTACACCTTC.

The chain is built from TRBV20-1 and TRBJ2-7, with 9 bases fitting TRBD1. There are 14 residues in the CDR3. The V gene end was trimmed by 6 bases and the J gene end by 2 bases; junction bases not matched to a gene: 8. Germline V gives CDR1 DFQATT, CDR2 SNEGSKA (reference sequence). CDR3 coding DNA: TGCAGTGCCGGCCACCGGGACAGGGCCTACGAGCAGTACTTC. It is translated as CSAGHRDRAYEQYF.

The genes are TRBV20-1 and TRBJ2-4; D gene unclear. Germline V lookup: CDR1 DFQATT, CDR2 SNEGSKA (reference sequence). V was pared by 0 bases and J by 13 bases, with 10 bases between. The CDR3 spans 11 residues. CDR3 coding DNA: TGCAGTGCTAGAGATCAGCTTCTCCAGTACTTC. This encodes CSARDQLLQYF.

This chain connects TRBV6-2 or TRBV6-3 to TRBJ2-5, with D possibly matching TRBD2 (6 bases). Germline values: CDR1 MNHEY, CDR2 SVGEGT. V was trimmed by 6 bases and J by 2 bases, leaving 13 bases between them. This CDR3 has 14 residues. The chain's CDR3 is CASSVTSLQETQYF. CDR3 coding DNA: TGTGCCAGCAGCGTTACTAGCTTACAAGAGACCCAGTACTTC.

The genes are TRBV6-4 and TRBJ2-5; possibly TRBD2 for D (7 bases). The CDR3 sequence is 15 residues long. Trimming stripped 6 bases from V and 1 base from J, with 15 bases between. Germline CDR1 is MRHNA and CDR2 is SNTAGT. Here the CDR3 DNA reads TGTGCCAGCAGGGGGGGCCTAGCGGTCCAAGAGACCCAGTACTTC. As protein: CASRGGLAVQETQYF.

The CDR3 DNA reads as TGTGCCACCAGCGAGCGGGAGGCCTACGAGCAGTACTTC. Residues: CATSEREAYEQYF. The chain employs TRBV15 and TRBJ2-7; TRBD2 matches 9 bases. Germline CDR1 reads LNHNV; CDR2 reads YYDKDF (reference sequence). There are 13 residues in the CDR3. Trimming took 5 bases from V and 2 from J; bases not matched to a gene: 1.

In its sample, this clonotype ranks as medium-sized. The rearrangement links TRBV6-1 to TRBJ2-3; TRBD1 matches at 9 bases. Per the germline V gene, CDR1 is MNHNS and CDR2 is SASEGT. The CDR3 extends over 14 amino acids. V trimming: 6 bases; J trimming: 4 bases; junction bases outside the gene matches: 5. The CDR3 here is CASSRDRAADTQYF. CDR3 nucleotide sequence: TGTGCCAGCAGCCGGGACAGGGCGGCAGATACGCAGTATTTT.

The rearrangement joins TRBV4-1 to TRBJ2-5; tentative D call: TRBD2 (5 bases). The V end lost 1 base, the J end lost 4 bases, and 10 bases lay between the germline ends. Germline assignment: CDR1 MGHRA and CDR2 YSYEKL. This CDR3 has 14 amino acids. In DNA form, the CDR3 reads TGCGCCAGCAGCCAAGGGAGGAGTTTAGAGACCCAGTACTTC. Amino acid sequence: CASSQGRSLETQYF.